This T cell receptor (beta chain) emerged from a study of cytomegalovirus exposure and HLA in healthy donors. The CDR3 consists of 18 residues. The ends lost 0 bases at V and 2 bases at J; junction bases unmatched: 5. Germline loops: CDR1 SGHRS, CDR2 YFSETQ. Overall study findings and caveats: For TCR beta chains, V- and J-gene trimming was later linked to a missense DCLRE1C variant.

A remark on this clone: Its matching antigen is unknown.

The PCR made use of 60 Vbeta and 13 Jbeta primers. Original processing notes: Later, an analysis found 75 million to 100 million unique TCR beta chains, and 8.5 million to 12 million of these were shared. Measured with immunoSEQ multiplex PCR; TCRdb has only the in-frame clones, and not every one. V and J calls and clone size are given by that table; D and trimming were obtained from the DNA. The data contain roughly 100,000 clones, about 81% of them singletons. The sample taken for sequencing was PBMCs. This TCR derives from a man aged 50-60 years in good health and CMV-seronegative. The rearrangement links TRBV5-1 to TRBJ2-4, with TRBD2 matching 13 bases. The CDR3 reads CASSLGLAGGFTKNIQYF. The DNA of the CDR3 is TGCGCCAGCAGCTTGGGACTAGCGGGGGGTTTTACCAAAAACATTCAGTACTTC.